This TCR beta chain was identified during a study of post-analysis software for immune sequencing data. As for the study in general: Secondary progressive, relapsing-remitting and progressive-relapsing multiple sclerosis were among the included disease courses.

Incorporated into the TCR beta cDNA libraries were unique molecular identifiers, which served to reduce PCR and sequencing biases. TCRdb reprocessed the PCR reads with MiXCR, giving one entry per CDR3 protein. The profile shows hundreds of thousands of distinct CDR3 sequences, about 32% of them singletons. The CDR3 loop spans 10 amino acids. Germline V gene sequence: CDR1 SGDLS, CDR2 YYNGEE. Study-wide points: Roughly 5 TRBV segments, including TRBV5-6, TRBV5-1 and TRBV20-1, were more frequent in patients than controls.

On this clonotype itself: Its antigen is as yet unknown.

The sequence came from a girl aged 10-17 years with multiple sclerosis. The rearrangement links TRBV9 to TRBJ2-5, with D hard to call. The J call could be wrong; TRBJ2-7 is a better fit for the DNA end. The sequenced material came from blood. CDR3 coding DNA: TGTGCCAGCACCCACGACGAGCAGTACTTC. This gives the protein CASTHDEQYF.